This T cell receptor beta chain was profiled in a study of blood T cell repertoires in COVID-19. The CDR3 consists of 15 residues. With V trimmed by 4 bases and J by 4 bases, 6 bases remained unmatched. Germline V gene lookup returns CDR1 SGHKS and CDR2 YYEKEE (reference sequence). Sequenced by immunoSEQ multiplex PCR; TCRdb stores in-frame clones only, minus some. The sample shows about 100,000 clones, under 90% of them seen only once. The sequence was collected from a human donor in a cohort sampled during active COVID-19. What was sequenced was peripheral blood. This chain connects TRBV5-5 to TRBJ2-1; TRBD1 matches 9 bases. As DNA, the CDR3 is TGTGCCAGCAGCGGGGGACAGGGCTATTACAATGAGCAGTTCTTC. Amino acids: CASSGGQGYYNEQFF.